This entry lists 6 T cell receptor beta chains sequenced from one sample in a study of blood T cells in healthy people across ages. Through a sample-barcoded 5' primer and a J-beta primer mix, a second PCR was run for about 7 to 12 cycles. TCRdb re-called the 5' RACE reads with MiXCR, one entry per CDR3 protein. This table has 1.5 million to 2 million distinct CDR3 sequences, under 30% appearing once. Input material: blood. The receptors were sampled from a woman younger than 45 in good health.

This clonotype was found many times. The V and J genes are TRBV12-5 and TRBJ2-5; 8 nucleotides match TRBD1. The J call could be wrong; TRBJ2-7 is a better fit for the DNA end. The CDR3 length is 14 residues. The germline gives CDR1 LGHNT, CDR2 FRNRAP. The CDR3 loop is CASGLGQGNDEQYF. Written as DNA, the CDR3 is TGTGCTAGTGGTTTGGGACAGGGGAACGACGAGCAGTACTTC.

The sample holds a few counts of this clonotype. The chain links TRBV20-1 to TRBJ1-5; D is ambiguous. CDR1 is DFQATT and CDR2 is SNEGSKA in the germline V gene (reference sequence). The CDR3 length is 14 residues. The V end was cut by 0 bases, the J end by 2 bases, with 8 bases between. In DNA, the CDR3 is TGCAGTGCTAGAGATCCCGAAGGCAATCAGCCCCAGCATTTT. Protein: CSARDPEGNQPQHF.

This clonotype was counted between two and nine times. This rearrangement joins TRBV7-2 to TRBJ2-5, with TRBD2 matching 15 bases. The CDR3 consists of 16 residues. CDR1 is SGHTA and CDR2 is FQGNSA in the germline V gene. V shed 6 bases and J 8 bases; nucleotides not matched to a gene: 10. The CDR3 DNA reads TGTGCCAGCAGTAATACCGGGACTAGCGGGAGGAGTACCCAGTACTTC. Translating gives CASSNTGTSGRSTQYF.

V usage is TRBV20-1 and J usage is TRBJ2-7, with D uncertain. The CDR3 contains 13 residues. The V gene's germline CDR1 is DFQATT and CDR2 SNEGSKA (reference sequence). Trimming left V 2 bases short and J 3 bases short, with 11 bases between. CDR3 protein: CSARTDIFYEQYF. The CDR3 nucleotides read TGCAGTGCTAGAACCGACATTTTCTACGAGCAGTACTTC.

This sequence joins TRBV3-1 and TRBJ2-7; TRBD1 aligns across 9 bases. The germline V gene encodes CDR1 LGHDT and CDR2 YNNKEL (reference sequence). J was trimmed by 3 bases and V by 0 bases; bases with no gene match: 6. The CDR3 length is 16 residues. The DNA for the CDR3 is TGTGCCAGCAGCCAAGATTGGGACAGGGCCGTCTACGAGCAGTACTTC. Protein product: CASSQDWDRAVYEQYF.

J is TRBJ2-5 and V is TRBV4-1, with TRBD2 matching 9 bases. The germline V gene encodes CDR1 MGHRA and CDR2 YSYEKL. The CDR3 sequence is 19 residues long. Trimming cost V 1 base and J 3 bases; bases outside gene matches: 15. The CDR3 DNA sequence: TGCGCCAGCAGCCAAGTGCCAGCGGGGGGTGGCGGTTGGGAAGAGACCCAGTACTTC. Protein product: CASSQVPAGGGGWEETQYF.